The rows below give T cell receptor beta chains drawn from one sample of a study of shared clonotypes between healthy human individuals. Sequenced by immunoSEQ multiplex PCR; TCRdb stores in-frame clones only, minus some. The data contain around 1.5 million clones, 95% to 99% of them singletons. The sequenced sample consisted of naive CD4+ T cells sorted from blood. These receptors all come from a man aged 25 to 45 in good health. CDR3s include the opening cysteine and the closing phenylalanine or tryptophan. A D gene is named only where the DNA matches it firmly. Some rows mark clone size as missing; the rest say once, few, many or name a class of expanded clone.

v_gene	d_gene	abundance	j_gene	len	CDR3nt	CDR3aa
TRBV5-4	TRBD2	once	TRBJ2-7	15	TGTGCCAGCAGCCCCCTGGGTAGCGGGGATTACGAGCAGTACTTC	CASSPLGSGDYEQYF
TRBV18	NA	NA	TRBJ1-2	14	TGTGCCAGCTCACCAGACGTAGGGATTTTGGGCTACACCTTC	CASSPDVGILGYTF
TRBV5-1	NA	once	TRBJ2-7	14	TGCGCCAGCAGCTTCGGCGACCCGAGCGTAGGGCAGTACTTC	CASSFGDPSVGQYF
TRBV18	NA	NA	TRBJ1-2	15	TGTGCCAGCTCACCACGAGTACAGAAAAACTATGGCTACACCTTC	CASSPRVQKNYGYTF
TRBV19	NA	NA	TRBJ2-7	14	TGTGCCAGTAGTCTCCAGGGGTGGGGCTACGAGCAGTACTTC	CASSLQGWGYEQYF
TRBV7-8	NA	NA	TRBJ2-2	15	TGTGCCAGCAGCTTTTTAGGGCAGGTCGCCGGGGAGCTGTTTTTT	CASSFLGQVAGELFF
TRBV28	NA	NA	TRBJ2-5	15	TGTGCCAGCAATCGTAAAATGGGGGGTGGAGAGACCCAGTACTTC	CASNRKMGGGETQYF
TRBV28	TRBD2	NA	TRBJ2-1	13	TGTGCCAGCAGTTTAGGACTAGAAAATGAGCAGTTCTTC	CASSLGLENEQFF
TRBV5-4	TRBD2	NA	TRBJ2-7	16	TGTGCCAGCAGCGACGGATTAGCGGGAGTCACATACGAGCAGTACTTC	CASSDGLAGVTYEQYF
TRBV5-1	NA	NA	TRBJ2-2	13	TGCGCCAGCAGCTCGACAGGACCGGGGGAGCTGTTTTTT	CASSSTGPGELFF
TRBV2	TRBD1	NA	TRBJ1-5	14	TGTGCCAGCAGCGGACAGGGTCGGGATCAGCCCCAGCATTTT	CASSGQGRDQPQHF
TRBV19	NA	NA	TRBJ1-5	19	TGTGCCAGTAGTATAGATCACTACAGGAGGAAGGGAGCGAATCAGCCCCAGCATTTT	CASSIDHYRRKGANQPQHF
TRBV19	NA	NA	TRBJ2-1	14	TGTGCCAGTAGTATACGCCAAGGACCCGACCAGACGTTCTTC	CASSIRQGPDQTFF
TRBV19	TRBD2	NA	TRBJ2-7	12	TGTGCCAGTAGCTTCGCGGGAGGCGAGCAGTACTTC	CASSFAGGEQYF
TRBV4-1	NA	NA	TRBJ2-7	13	TGCGCCAGCAGCAGAGTAATAGCGTTCGAGCAGTACTTC	CASSRVIAFEQYF
TRBV2	TRBD2	NA	TRBJ2-3	13	TGTGCCAGCGTGCCGGGAGGGGAAGATACGCAGTATTTT	CASVPGGEDTQYF
TRBV7-2	NA	NA	TRBJ2-6	15	TGTGCCAGCAGCCTGCGGGTCTCTGGGGCCAACGTCCTGACTTTC	CASSLRVSGANVLTF
TRBV5-1	NA	NA	TRBJ1-1	14	TGCGCCAGCAGCTTGGTTGGGGAGAACACTGAAGCTTTCTTT	CASSLVGENTEAFF
TRBV5-8	NA	NA	TRBJ2-5	15	TGTGCCAGCAGTAGCGGAAGGAGGGCCGGAGAGACCCAGTACTTC	CASSSGRRAGETQYF
TRBV18	NA	NA	TRBJ2-2	15	TGTGCCAGCTCACGTCTCGGACAGAACACCGGGGAGCTGTTTTTT	CASSRLGQNTGELFF
TRBV7-2	NA	NA	TRBJ2-7	12	TGTGCCAGCAGCCTCCGGACTGGCGAGCAGTACTTC	CASSLRTGEQYF
TRBV2	NA	NA	TRBJ1-1	13	TGTGCCAGCAGTAAGGAATTGAACACTGAAGCTTTCTTT	CASSKELNTEAFF
TRBV28	TRBD2	once	TRBJ2-7	15	TGTGCCAGCAGTCAGGGACTAGCGGGAGGCTACGAGCAGTACTTC	CASSQGLAGGYEQYF
TRBV19	NA	NA	TRBJ2-3	17	TGTGCCAGTAGTATAGAGTCCCGCCCCTTTTACACAGATACGCAGTATTTT	CASSIESRPFYTDTQYF
TRBV9	NA	NA	TRBJ2-6	19	TGTGCCAGCAGCGAGGGACCGACGAGGGTGCTAGGAGGGGCCAACGTCCTGACTTTC	CASSEGPTRVLGGANVLTF
TRBV2	NA	NA	TRBJ1-2	14	TGTGCCAGCAGTTCGGGACTGGGGTTCTATGGCTACACCTTC	CASSSGLGFYGYTF
TRBV19	NA	NA	TRBJ2-1	17	TGTGCCAGTAGTCATATGGGGACTGGAACCCCTGGCGATGAGCAGTTCTTC	CASSHMGTGTPGDEQFF
TRBV9	TRBD1	NA	TRBJ2-5	14	TGTGCCAGCAGCGCGGGACAGACCAAAGAGACCCAGTACTTC	CASSAGQTKETQYF
TRBV27	TRBD2	NA	TRBJ2-1	16	TGTGCCAGCAGTCCGCGACTAGCGGGAGAGTTGTATGAGCAGTTCTTC	CASSPRLAGELYEQFF
TRBV7-9	NA	NA	TRBJ1-1	13	TGTGCCAGCAGCTTAAGCTGGGGCACTGAAGCTTTCTTT	CASSLSWGTEAFF
TRBV11-2	TRBD1	NA	TRBJ2-2	14	TGTGCCAGCAGGGACAGGGCATTCACCGGGGAGCTGTTTTTT	CASRDRAFTGELFF
TRBV15	TRBD1	NA	TRBJ2-5	13	TGTGCCACCAGGGACAGGGGGCGGGAGACCCAGTACTTC	CATRDRGRETQYF
TRBV5-1	NA	once	TRBJ2-1	16	TGCGCCAGCAGCACCGGGGTGGTTTTAGGGTACAATGAGCAGTTCTTC	CASSTGVVLGYNEQFF
TRBV10-3	NA	NA	TRBJ1-5	14	TGTGCCATCAGTGAAGGGCAGGTTAATCAGCCCCAGCATTTT	CAISEGQVNQPQHF
TRBV5-1	TRBD1	NA	TRBJ1-4	14	TGCGCCAGCAGCCCGGGACAGGTTAATGAAAAACTGTTTTTT	CASSPGQVNEKLFF
TRBV30	NA	once	TRBJ2-1	11	TGTGCCGGGGGGACTTACAATGAGCAGTTCTTC	CAGGTYNEQFF
TRBV6-5	NA	NA	TRBJ2-2	13	TGTGCCAGCAGCCCTCTAGGTCCCGGGGAGCTGTTTTTT	CASSPLGPGELFF
TRBV5-5	TRBD2	NA	TRBJ2-5	16	TGTGCCAGCAGCGCTACTAGCGGGTCCTACCAAGAGACCCAGTACTTC	CASSATSGSYQETQYF
TRBV29-1	NA	NA	TRBJ2-7	13	TGCAGCGTTGAACTTGACCCAGCTTACGAGCAGTACTTC	CSVELDPAYEQYF
TRBV28	TRBD2	NA	TRBJ2-1	15	TGTGCCACCACGGGGACTAGCGGGATCAGGAATGAGCAGTTCTTC	CATTGTSGIRNEQFF
TRBV19	TRBD2	NA	TRBJ2-7	14	TGTGCCAGTAGTATCGGGACTAATACATACGAGCAGTACTTC	CASSIGTNTYEQYF
TRBV4-2	NA	NA	TRBJ2-1	16	TGTGCCAGCAGCCAAGAAAGCGGGCCTTTGCCCAATGAGCAGTTCTTC	CASSQESGPLPNEQFF
TRBV29-1	NA	once	TRBJ2-7	11	TGCAGCGTTGTAGTCCGAAACGAGCAGTACTTC	CSVVVRNEQYF
TRBV21-1	NA	NA	TRBJ2-1	11	TGTGCCAGCAGCAAGCGGGAGGGAGGGTTCTTC	CASSKREGGFF
TRBV27	TRBD2	NA	TRBJ2-7	15	TGTGCCAGCAGCCTACGGGAGGGCCCCAGCTACGAGCAGTACTTC	CASSLREGPSYEQYF
TRBV29-1	NA	NA	TRBJ2-7	12	TGCAGCGTTGGACAGTATTCCTACGAGCAGTACTTC	CSVGQYSYEQYF
TRBV27	NA	NA	TRBJ2-5	10	TGTGCCAGGTACCAAGAGACCCAGTACTTC	CARYQETQYF
TRBV5-1	NA	NA	TRBJ2-1	13	TGCGCCAGCAGCTTGGGGGTCGAACGGGAGCAGTTCTTC	CASSLGVEREQFF
TRBV9	NA	NA	TRBJ2-3	15	TGTGCCAGCAGCGTAGGGGCTAGCGGCACAGATACGCAGTATTTT	CASSVGASGTDTQYF
TRBV2	TRBD1	NA	TRBJ2-1	14	TGTGCCAGCAGTGTGCAGGGGGCGGACAATGAGCAGTTCTTC	CASSVQGADNEQFF